Below are 27 T cell receptor beta chains sequenced from a single sample in a study of OX40 agonist ivuxolimab in advanced cancers. To prepare the library, the immunoSEQ multiplex PCR assay was applied. What TCRdb holds here is the immuneACCESS table cut down to in-frame rearrangements. Part of the clones is not present; checked against another copy, under half of the missing clones reflect an unresolved V gene, and the others are unexplained. For this sample the table gives 70,000 or so clones, of which about nine tenths were detected only once. The ten largest clones take up less than 0.6% of the sample. The input for sequencing was CD4+ or CD8+ T cells sorted from blood, taken in a trial of the OX40 agonist ivuxolimab. These receptors came from an adult with an advanced solid tumor such as melanoma, head and neck, liver or kidney cancer.

The J gene is TRBJ2-7, the V gene TRBV27, with D uncertain. V lost 6 bases and J 2 bases, leaving 11 bases between the germline ends. This CDR3 comprises 13 residues. The germline V gene has CDR1 MNHEY and CDR2 SMNVEV (reference sequence). CDR3 sequence reads: CASRSTNTYEQYF. The CDR3, as DNA: TGTGCCAGCAGAAGCACAAACACCTACGAGCAGTACTTC.

The chain uses TRBV7-9 and TRBJ1-1, with a weak D call TRBD1 (5 bases). The germline V gene encodes CDR1 SEHNR and CDR2 FQNEAQ (reference sequence). CDR3 length equals 14 residues. Trimming took off 2 bases at V and 0 bases at J, with 7 bases between the two ends. The CDR3 here is CASSLWGVNTEAFF. CDR3 DNA sequence: TGTGCCAGCAGCTTATGGGGGGTGAACACTGAAGCTTTCTTT.

This chain links TRBV9 with TRBJ2-2; D unclear. This CDR3 contains 13 residues. V gave up 0 bases and J gave up 4 bases, with 4 bases separating them. Per germline, CDR1 SGDLS and CDR2 YYNGEE. CDR3 coding DNA: TGTGCCAGCAGCGTAGACGCCACCGGGGAGCTGTTTTTT. This codes for CASSVDATGELFF.

This clone is a singleton in its sample. The CDR3 coding sequence is TGTGCCAGCAGCCACGACAGCCGTGGTTCCTACGAGCAGTACTTC. Residues: CASSHDSRGSYEQYF. This chain uses TRBV28 with TRBJ2-7; D possibly corresponds to TRBD1 (5 bases). Looked up from germline, CDR1 is MDHEN and CDR2 is SYDVKM. The CDR3 length is 15 residues. Trimming took off 6 bases at V and 1 base at J, with 16 bases between the two ends.

V is TRBV6-6 and J is TRBJ1-1, with D possibly matching TRBD1 (5 bases). In germline, CDR1 is MNHNY, CDR2 SVGAGI (reference sequence). V was clipped by 8 bases and J by 0 bases, with 16 bases between them. The CDR3 spans 15 residues. The DNA of the CDR3 is TGTGCCAGCGGGAGGGGCGGGTCCTTGAACACTGAAGCTTTCTTT. Translated: CASGRGGSLNTEAFF.

DNA of the CDR3: TGTGCCAGCAGCTTAGCTGCCCTCGGGGGGCAAGGGGAGCTGTTTTTT. Residues: CASSLAALGGQGELFF. The genes are TRBV7-2 and TRBJ2-2; the D gene is possibly TRBD2 (7 bases). Germline loops: CDR1 SGHTA, CDR2 FQGNSA. This CDR3 spans 16 amino acids. The germline V and J ends were trimmed by 0 bases and 8 bases, with 16 bases remaining between them. The complete variable domain, with remaining parts taken from reference TRBV7-2 and TRBJ2-2, reads GAGVSQSPSNKVTEKGKDVELRCDPISGHTALYWYRQSLGQGLEFLIYFQGNSAPDKSGLPSDRFSAERTGGSVSTLTIQRTQQEDSAVYLCASSLAALGGQGELFFGEGSRLTVL.

This sequence joins TRBV9 and TRBJ1-1; D not certain. This CDR3 spans 14 amino acids. V was shortened by 4 bases and J by 4 bases, with 14 bases between the two germline ends. Germline V gene data show CDR1 as SGDLS and CDR2 as YYNGEE. The CDR3: CASSPRPSSTEAFF. CDR3 sequence (DNA): TGTGCCAGCAGCCCCCGACCCAGCAGCACTGAAGCTTTCTTT.

This chain connects TRBV5-4 to TRBJ1-2; the D gene is possibly TRBD1 (5 bases). V gave up 3 bases and J gave up 0 bases, with 15 bases separating them. This CDR3 spans 16 amino acids. CDR1 and CDR2 (germline): SGHNT, YYREEE (reference sequence). The CDR3 sequence is CASSWEGQKANYGYTF. CDR3 nucleotide sequence: TGTGCCAGCAGCTGGGAAGGACAAAAAGCTAACTATGGCTACACCTTC.

A note on this clone: The identical CDR3 is also encoded by other nucleotide sequences in the sample. J is TRBJ2-1 and V is TRBV7-2; 8 bases are shared with TRBD1. This CDR3 contains 13 residues. Germline V gives CDR1 SGHTA, CDR2 FQGNSA. V lost 5 bases, J lost 7 bases, and 4 bases stayed unmatched. The CDR3 region is CASSPRTGNEQFF. CDR3 nucleotide sequence: TGTGCCAGCAGCCCCCGGACAGGGAATGAGCAGTTCTTC.

The chain recombines TRBV5-1 with TRBJ1-2; weak D call: TRBD1 (6 bases). CDR1 and CDR2 (germline): SGHRS, YFSETQ. This CDR3 region has 14 residues. Between the trimmed V and J ends, which lost 0 bases and 5 bases, there was a span of 11 bases. The CDR3 protein is CASSLDRDAYGYTF. CDR3 coding DNA: TGCGCCAGCAGCTTGGACAGGGACGCTTATGGCTACACCTTC. Full variable domain (missing parts from reference TRBV5-1 and TRBJ1-2): KAGVTQTPRYLIKTRGQQVTLSCSPISGHRSVSWYQQTPGQGLQFLFEYFSETQRNKGNFPGRFSGRQFSNSRSEMNVSTLELGDSALYLCASSLDRDAYGYTFGSGTRLTVV.

Points on this clone: Other DNA sequences in this sample translate to the same CDR3. The chain links TRBV7-9 to TRBJ1-1, with D tentatively TRBD1 (6 bases). V was cut by 6 bases and J by 1 base, with 9 bases left in between. The CDR3 runs 13 residues. Germline V lookup: CDR1 SEHNR, CDR2 FQNEAQ (reference sequence). CDR3 DNA: TGTGCCAGCAGTCTGACAGGGAACACTGAAGCTTTCTTT. Translated, it gives CASSLTGNTEAFF.

The table lists this clone with a count of one. The J gene is TRBJ2-7, the V gene TRBV11-2, with 15 bases fitting TRBD2. Trimming took 2 bases from V and 3 from J; bases not matched to a gene: 11. This CDR3 is built from 19 residues. Looked up from germline, CDR1 is SGHAT and CDR2 is FQNNGV. CDR3 nucleotides: TGTGCCAGCAGCTTATCCTGGACTAGCGGGAGGGGACAGTTCTACGAGCAGTACTTC. Translation: CASSLSWTSGRGQFYEQYF.

The V gene is TRBV5-1, the J gene TRBJ2-1; 11 positions match TRBD2. This CDR3 is 20 amino acids long. Per the germline V gene, CDR1 is SGHRS and CDR2 is YFSETQ. The junction had 23 bases not matched to a gene; V was cut back by 5 bases and J by 7 bases. CDR3 nucleotide sequence: TGCGCCAGCAGACCCTATCCGGGACAGGGAGGGACTAGCGGATTGAATGAGCAGTTCTTC. Residues: CASRPYPGQGGTSGLNEQFF.

This chain connects TRBV6-5 to TRBJ1-5; D is ambiguous. This CDR3 contains 13 residues. Per germline, CDR1 MNHEY and CDR2 SVGAGI. V was pared by 3 bases and J by 4 bases, with 7 bases between. The CDR3 DNA sequence: TGTGCCAGCAGTTATGACCCAAATCAGCCCCAGCATTTT. Amino acid sequence: CASSYDPNQPQHF.

The chain combines TRBV27 with TRBJ1-6; D gene uncertain. CDR3 length: 14 residues. Germline-derived CDR1 and CDR2 are MNHEY and SMNVEV (reference sequence). V was trimmed by 3 bases and J by 5 bases, leaving 8 bases between them. CDR3 sequence (DNA): TGTGCCAGCAGTTTCGGAGGGAATAATTCACCCCTCCACTTT. Translation: CASSFGGNNSPLHF.

The chain couples TRBV4-3 to TRBJ1-1, with a possible D match to TRBD1 (6 bases). Trimming left V 5 bases short and J 5 bases short, with 18 bases between. The CDR3 has 15 residues. CDR1 LGHNA and CDR2 YSLEER come from the germline V gene. The CDR3 DNA sequence: TGCGCCAGCAGCGCCTACGGGGGGGCGCGAACTGAAGCTTTCTTT. It codes for CASSAYGGARTEAFF.

Written as DNA, the CDR3 is TGCAGCGCCAACTCCGGGACAGATCGCGAAAAACTGTTTTTT. Amino acids: CSANSGTDREKLFF. The chain recombines TRBV29-1 with TRBJ1-4, with 7 bases aligning to TRBD1. V trimming: 7 bases; J trimming: 8 bases; junction bases outside the gene matches: 13. The CDR3 covers 14 residues. In germline, CDR1 is SQVTM, CDR2 ANQGSEA. The variable domain in full, with the rest retrieved from reference TRBV29-1 and TRBJ1-4, is SAVISQKPSRDICQRGTSLTIQCQVDSQVTMMFWYRQQPGQSLTLIATANQGSEATYESGFVIDKFPISRPNLTFSTLTVSNMSPEDSSIYLCSANSGTDREKLFFGSGTQLSVL.

V gene TRBV2 combines with J gene TRBJ2-6; weak D call: TRBD2 (6 bases). The ends were cut back, 5 bases at V and 1 base at J, with 9 bases in the middle. The CDR3 is 15 amino acids. Germline V gene lookup returns CDR1 SNHLY and CDR2 FYNNEI. DNA of the CDR3: TGTGCCAGCAGTCGAGGGACTTCTGGGGCCAACGTCCTGACTTTC. It codes for CASSRGTSGANVLTF.

This clone has a single count. The chain recombines TRBV7-2 with TRBJ2-5, with unresolved D. This CDR3 has 14 residues. V gave up 3 bases and J gave up 5 bases, with 13 bases separating them. Germline V lookup: CDR1 SGHTA, CDR2 FQGNSA. CDR3 nucleotide sequence: TGTGCCAGCAGCTTCGTGGGCCTGAAGGAGACCCAGTACTTC. It codes for CASSFVGLKETQYF.

This rearrangement joins TRBV9 to TRBJ2-3; a weak D match, TRBD2 (6 bases). V was cut by 2 bases and J by 5 bases, with 15 bases left in between. Germline assignment: CDR1 SGDLS and CDR2 YYNGEE. The length of the CDR3 is 15 residues. In DNA, the CDR3 is TGTGCCAGCAGCGTGGAGACTAGAAGGGTAGATACGCAGTATTTT. This translates into CASSVETRRVDTQYF.

The chain uses TRBV27 and TRBJ2-3; 7 nucleotides match TRBD2. The CDR3 sequence is 17 residues long. J gave up 1 base and V 2 bases, and 9 bases lay outside the gene matches. The germline gives CDR1 MNHEY, CDR2 SMNVEV (reference sequence). The CDR3 nucleotides are TGTGCCAGCAGTTTAAGAGGCGGGAGCGGTGGCACAGATACGCAGTATTTT. This translates into CASSLRGGSGGTDTQYF.

J is TRBJ2-3 and V is TRBV30, with 9 bases fitting TRBD1. CDR1 and CDR2 (germline): GTSNPN, SVGIG (reference sequence). After removal of 8 bases from V and 2 bases from J, the junction contained 8 bases not matched to a gene. This CDR3 spans 14 amino acids. This CDR3 is CAGEGDRATDTQYF. The CDR3 DNA reads as TGTGCCGGGGAAGGGGACAGGGCCACAGATACGCAGTATTTT.

The J gene is TRBJ1-3, the V gene TRBV19; D not resolved. The V gene's germline CDR1 is LNHDA and CDR2 SQIVND (reference sequence). With 3 bases removed from V and 4 bases from J, the gap between germline ends came to 10 bases. The CDR3 is 14 amino acids. The CDR3 protein is CASSINTAGNTIYF. CDR3 in DNA: TGTGCCAGTAGTATTAACACCGCGGGAAACACCATATATTTT.

This chain joins TRBV5-4 and TRBJ2-7; D gene ambiguous. With 0 bases removed from V and 4 bases from J, the gap between germline ends came to 8 bases. Per the germline V gene, CDR1 is SGHNT and CDR2 is YYREEE (reference sequence). The CDR3 sequence is 13 residues long. For the CDR3, the DNA is TGTGCCAGCAGCTTGGACCGCGTGTACGAGCAGTACTTC. Residues: CASSLDRVYEQYF.

This sequence joins TRBV7-3 and TRBJ2-5, with a possible D match to TRBD1 (6 bases). The CDR3 is 15 residues long. In germline, CDR1 is SGHTA, CDR2 FQGTGA. Deletions cut 5 bases from V and 1 base from J, with 14 bases between. The CDR3 DNA reads TGTGCCAGCAGCCAACAGGGAAGGCCCCAAGAGACCCAGTACTTC. Protein: CASSQQGRPQETQYF.

The chain has TRBV10-3 and TRBJ1-5, with D uncertain. V shed 4 bases and J shed 4 bases, with 8 bases lying between them. The CDR3 extends over 13 amino acids. Germline values: CDR1 ENHRY, CDR2 SYGVKD. CDR3 DNA: TGTGCCATCAGTGTCAGTCTGAATCAGCCCCAGCATTTT. This encodes CAISVSLNQPQHF.

V and J are TRBV28 and TRBJ1-3; a possible D gene is TRBD1 (5 bases). Trimming took 2 bases from V and 2 from J, leaving 7 bases between them. The CDR3 runs 14 residues. Germline values: CDR1 MDHEN, CDR2 SYDVKM. The CDR3 reads CASSLGGAGNTIYF. CDR3 nucleotides: TGTGCCAGCAGTTTAGGGGGGGCTGGAAACACCATATATTTT.